This is a list of T cell receptor beta chains from one sample in a study of beta chain features in type 1 diabetes. Some clones are missing from TCRdb's copy, which holds only in-frame ones; the method was immunoSEQ multiplex PCR. Here the sample spans about 340,000 clones, roughly a tenth being singletons. The sequencing sample was made of central memory CD4+ T cells from blood. Receptor source: a man aged 30 to 39 with type 1 diabetes. Both conserved end residues are part of each CDR3. Fields, in order: V gene, J gene, D gene, clone size, CDR3 DNA, CDR3 protein. The D gene is left open where the match is weak. Part of the rows lack a size; the others show once, few, many or a class for expanded clones.

v_gene: TRBV5-1
j_gene: TRBJ1-2
d_gene: -
abundance: few
CDR3nt: TGCGCCAGCAGCTTGAGGATTCCGGCAGGGACTAACTATGGCTACACCTTC
CDR3aa: CASSLRIPAGTNYGYTF

v_gene: TRBV7-2
j_gene: TRBJ1-5
d_gene: TRBD1
abundance: few
CDR3nt: TGTGCCAGCAGCTTCGCCGGGACAGGGGAGATGTCCCAGCATTTT
CDR3aa: CASSFAGTGEMSQHF

v_gene: TRBV20-1
j_gene: TRBJ1-4
d_gene: -
abundance: few
CDR3nt: TGCAGTGCTAGAGTCGGTGAAAAACTGTTTTTT
CDR3aa: CSARVGEKLFF

v_gene: TRBV7-8
j_gene: TRBJ2-6
d_gene: TRBD2
abundance: few
CDR3nt: TGTGCCAGCAGCCCTAGCGGGGTAGGGGCCAACGTCCTGACTTTC
CDR3aa: CASSPSGVGANVLTF

v_gene: TRBV4-3
j_gene: TRBJ2-3
d_gene: TRBD2
abundance: few
CDR3nt: TGCGCCAGCTCGGGGGGGCAAGATACGCAGTATTTT
CDR3aa: CASSGGQDTQYF

v_gene: TRBV5-1
j_gene: TRBJ2-3
d_gene: TRBD2
abundance: -
CDR3nt: TGCGCCAGCAGCTTTGGACTAGGGACGGGCACAGATACGCAGTATTTT
CDR3aa: CASSFGLGTGTDTQYF

v_gene: TRBV6-5
j_gene: TRBJ1-1
d_gene: -
abundance: -
CDR3nt: TGTGCCAGCAGTTTTACGATGAACACTGAAGCTTTCTTT
CDR3aa: CASSFTMNTEAFF

v_gene: TRBV4-3
j_gene: TRBJ1-4
d_gene: TRBD1
abundance: -
CDR3nt: TGCGCCAGCAGCCAAGCTATCCAGGGGGATGAAAAACTGTTTTTT
CDR3aa: CASSQAIQGDEKLFF

v_gene: TRBV25-1
j_gene: TRBJ1-6
d_gene: -
abundance: -
CDR3nt: TGTGCCAGCAGCGGCAGGGCTAAATCACCCCTCCACTTT
CDR3aa: CASSGRAKSPLHF

v_gene: TRBV30
j_gene: TRBJ1-2
d_gene: -
abundance: -
CDR3nt: TGTGCCTGGAGTGTACAGGCAGGGTGGGGCTACACCTTC
CDR3aa: CAWSVQAGWGYTF

v_gene: TRBV6-5
j_gene: TRBJ1-5
d_gene: -
abundance: -
CDR3nt: TGTGCCAGCAGTACCGTTAGAAGGGGCGATCAGCCCCAGCATTTT
CDR3aa: CASSTVRRGDQPQHF

v_gene: TRBV29-1
j_gene: TRBJ1-1
d_gene: -
abundance: few
CDR3nt: TGCAGCGTTGGATGGAACACTGAAGCTTTCTTT
CDR3aa: CSVGWNTEAFF

v_gene: TRBV7-2
j_gene: TRBJ1-1
d_gene: -
abundance: -
CDR3nt: TGTGCCAGCAGCTTCACAGTATTGAACACTGAAGCTTTCTTT
CDR3aa: CASSFTVLNTEAFF

v_gene: TRBV4-3
j_gene: TRBJ2-3
d_gene: -
abundance: -
CDR3nt: TGCGCCAGCAGCCAAGGACGGGATCTAGCTTCTCAAGATACGCAGTATTTT
CDR3aa: CASSQGRDLASQDTQYF